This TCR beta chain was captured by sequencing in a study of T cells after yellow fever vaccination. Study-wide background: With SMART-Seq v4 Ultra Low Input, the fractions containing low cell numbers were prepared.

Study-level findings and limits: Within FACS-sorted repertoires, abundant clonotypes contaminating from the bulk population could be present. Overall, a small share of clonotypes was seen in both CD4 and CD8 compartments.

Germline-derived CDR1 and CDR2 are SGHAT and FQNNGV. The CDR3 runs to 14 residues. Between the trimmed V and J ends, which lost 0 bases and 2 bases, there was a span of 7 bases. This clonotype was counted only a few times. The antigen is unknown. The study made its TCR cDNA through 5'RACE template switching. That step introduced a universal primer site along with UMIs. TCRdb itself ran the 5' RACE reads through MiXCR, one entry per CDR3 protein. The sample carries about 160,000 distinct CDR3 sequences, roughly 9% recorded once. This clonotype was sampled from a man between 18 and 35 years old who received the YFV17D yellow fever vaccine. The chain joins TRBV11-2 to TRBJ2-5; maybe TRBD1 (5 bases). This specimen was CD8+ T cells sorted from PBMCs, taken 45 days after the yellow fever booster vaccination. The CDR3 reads CASSLDPGQETQYF. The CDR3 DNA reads TGTGCCAGCAGCTTAGATCCAGGGCAAGAGACCCAGTACTTC.